These T cell receptor beta chains were read from a single sample in a study of blood T cell repertoires in COVID-19. Profiled with immunoSEQ multiplex PCR; TCRdb holds only in-frame clones, not every one. The sample has 300,000 to 350,000 clones, around 90% seen once; the top ten hold around 5%. Sequenced material: PBMCs or T cells enriched from blood (not recorded which). These receptors were taken from a man aged 30-40 years who had recovered from COVID-19. The CDR3 runs from the conserved cysteine through the conserved F or W. Fields, in order: V gene, clone size, D gene, J gene, CDR3 protein, CDR3 DNA. The D gene is left open where the match is weak. Rows give clone size only sometimes, using once, few, many, or a class for an expanded clone.

>TRBV7-9|NA|TRBD1|TRBJ1-2
CASSPGQGIYGYTF
TGTGCCAGCAGCCCTGGACAGGGTATCTATGGCTACACCTTC
>TRBV2|NA|TRBD1|TRBJ2-7
CASSGQGVYEQYF
TGTGCCAGCAGTGGACAGGGGGTCTACGAGCAGTACTTC
>TRBV19|once|NA|TRBJ2-2
CASREQGANTGELFF
TGTGCCAGTAGGGAACAGGGCGCGAACACCGGGGAGCTGTTTTTT
>TRBV24-1|once|NA|TRBJ1-1
CATSDLYGTEAFF
TGTGCCACCAGTGATTTGTACGGGACTGAAGCTTTCTTT
>TRBV3-1/TRBV3-2|NA|NA|TRBJ1-2
CASTLAGGLGGYTF
TGTGCCAGCACTCTGGCGGGGGGGCTGGGAGGCTACACCTTC
>TRBV2|NA|TRBD1|TRBJ1-4
CASSAGTGLITMFF
TGTGCCAGCAGCGCTGGGACAGGCCTTATCACGATGTTTTTT
>TRBV6-1|medium-sized|TRBD1|TRBJ1-5
CASSEASGGGGQPQHF
TGTGCCAGCAGTGAAGCAAGCGGAGGGGGCGGTCAGCCCCAGCATTTT
>TRBV5-4|NA|NA|TRBJ1-1
CASSLDREGVAFF
TGTGCCAGCAGCTTGGATCGGGAGGGGGTAGCTTTCTTT
>TRBV10-3|NA|TRBD1|TRBJ2-5
CAIRRDRGFQETQYF
TGTGCCATCAGACGGGACAGGGGTTTTCAAGAGACCCAGTACTTC
>TRBV2|once|NA|TRBJ2-3
CASSLVPTDTQYF
TGTGCCAGCAGTCTTGTTCCCACAGATACGCAGTATTTT
>TRBV7-9|NA|TRBD1|TRBJ1-5
CASSGDRGWNQPQHF
TGTGCCAGCAGCGGCGACAGGGGGTGGAATCAGCCCCAGCATTTT
>TRBV19|NA|NA|TRBJ1-1
CASSIGLRGNTEAFF
TGTGCCAGTAGTATAGGCCTCCGGGGAAACACTGAAGCTTTCTTT
>TRBV7-9|few|NA|TRBJ1-5
CASSLTGLNQPQHF
TGTGCCAGCAGCTTAACAGGGCTCAATCAGCCCCAGCATTTT
>TRBV4-1|NA|TRBD1|TRBJ1-5
CASSQEPHRGRAPQPQHF
TGCGCCAGCAGCCAAGAACCTCACAGGGGCCGGGCCCCCCAGCCCCAGCATTTT
>TRBV27|NA|NA|TRBJ2-4
CASSLGGALVKNIQYF
TGTGCCAGCAGTTTAGGAGGGGCGTTGGTCAAAAACATTCAGTACTTC
>TRBV29-1|NA|TRBD1|TRBJ2-3
CSVRPTGRDTDTQYF
TGCAGCGTGAGGCCGACAGGGAGAGACACAGATACGCAGTATTTT
>TRBV7-6|NA|TRBD2|TRBJ2-3
CASSPLITSGTDTQYF
TGTGCCAGCAGCCCCTTGATTACTAGCGGCACAGATACGCAGTATTTT
>TRBV6-5|NA|TRBD1|TRBJ1-5
CASSYSRQGLRPQHF
TGTGCCAGCAGTTACTCGAGACAGGGATTAAGGCCCCAGCATTTT